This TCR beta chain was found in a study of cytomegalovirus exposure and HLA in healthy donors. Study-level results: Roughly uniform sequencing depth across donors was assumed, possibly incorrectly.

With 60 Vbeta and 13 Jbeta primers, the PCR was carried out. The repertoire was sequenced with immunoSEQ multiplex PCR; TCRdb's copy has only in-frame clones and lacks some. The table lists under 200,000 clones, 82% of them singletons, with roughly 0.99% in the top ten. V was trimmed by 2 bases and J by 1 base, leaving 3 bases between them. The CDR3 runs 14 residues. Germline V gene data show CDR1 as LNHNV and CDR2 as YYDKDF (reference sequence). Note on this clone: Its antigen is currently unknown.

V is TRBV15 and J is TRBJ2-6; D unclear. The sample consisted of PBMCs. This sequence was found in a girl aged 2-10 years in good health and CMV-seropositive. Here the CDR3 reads CATSRISGANVLTF. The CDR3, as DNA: TGTGCCACCAGCAGAATATCTGGGGCCAACGTCCTGACTTTC.